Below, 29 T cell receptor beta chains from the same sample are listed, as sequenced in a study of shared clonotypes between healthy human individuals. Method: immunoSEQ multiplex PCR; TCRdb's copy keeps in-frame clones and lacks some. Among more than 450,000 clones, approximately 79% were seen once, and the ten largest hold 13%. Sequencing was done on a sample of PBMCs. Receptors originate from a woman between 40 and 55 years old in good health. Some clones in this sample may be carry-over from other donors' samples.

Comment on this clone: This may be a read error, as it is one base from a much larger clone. For the CDR3, the DNA is TGTGCCAGCAGTGAGAAGGCAGCATACGTGCAGTACTTC. It specifies CASSEKAAYVQYF. The chain recombines TRBV6-1 with TRBJ2-7; D gene unclear. Germline CDR1 is MNHNS and CDR2 is SASEGT. The CDR3 loop spans 13 amino acids.

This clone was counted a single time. Here the CDR3 reads CASRGGQGGINYEQYF. CDR3 DNA sequence: TGCGCCAGCAGAGGCGGACAGGGGGGAATTAACTACGAGCAGTACTTC. The rearrangement uses TRBV5-1 and TRBJ2-7; 10 positions match TRBD1. Germline loops: CDR1 SGHRS, CDR2 YFSETQ. The V and J ends lost 5 bases and 3 bases, in that order; junction bases with no gene match: 11. The CDR3 has 16 amino acids.

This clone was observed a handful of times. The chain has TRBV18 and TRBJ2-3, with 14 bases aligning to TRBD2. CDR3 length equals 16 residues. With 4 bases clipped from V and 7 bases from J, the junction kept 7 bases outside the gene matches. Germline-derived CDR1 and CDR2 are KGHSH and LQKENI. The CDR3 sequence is CASSHGLAGGANTQYF. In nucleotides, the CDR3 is TGTGCCAGCTCACACGGACTAGCGGGGGGCGCAAATACGCAGTATTTT.

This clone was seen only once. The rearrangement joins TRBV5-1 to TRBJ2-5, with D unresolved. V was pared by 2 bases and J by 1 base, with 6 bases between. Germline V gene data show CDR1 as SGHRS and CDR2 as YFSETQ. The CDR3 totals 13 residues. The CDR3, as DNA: TGCGCCAGCAGCTTTGGGGTCCAAGAGACCCAGTACTTC. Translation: CASSFGVQETQYF.

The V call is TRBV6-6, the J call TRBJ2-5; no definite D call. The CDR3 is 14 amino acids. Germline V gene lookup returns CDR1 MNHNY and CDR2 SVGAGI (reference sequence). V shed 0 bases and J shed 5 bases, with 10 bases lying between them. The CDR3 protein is CASSYSPTIETQYF. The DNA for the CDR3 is TGTGCCAGCAGTTACTCCCCTACAATTGAGACCCAGTACTTC.

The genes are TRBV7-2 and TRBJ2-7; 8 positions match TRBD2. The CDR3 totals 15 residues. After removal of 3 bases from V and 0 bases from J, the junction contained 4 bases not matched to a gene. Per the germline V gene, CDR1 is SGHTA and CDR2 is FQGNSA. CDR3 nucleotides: TGTGCCAGCAGCTTTGGTAGCGGGGACTCCTACGAGCAGTACTTC. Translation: CASSFGSGDSYEQYF.

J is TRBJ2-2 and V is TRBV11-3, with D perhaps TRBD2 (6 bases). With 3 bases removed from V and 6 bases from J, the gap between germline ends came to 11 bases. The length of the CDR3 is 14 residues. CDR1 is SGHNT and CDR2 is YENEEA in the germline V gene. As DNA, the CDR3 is TGTGCCAGCAGCTTGGGAGGTGGAGCCGGGGAGCTGTTTTTT. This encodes CASSLGGGAGELFF.

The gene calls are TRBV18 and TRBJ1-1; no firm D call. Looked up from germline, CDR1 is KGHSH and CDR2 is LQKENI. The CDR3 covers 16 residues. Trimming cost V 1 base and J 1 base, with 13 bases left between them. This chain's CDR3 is CASSPHPVGSNTEAFF. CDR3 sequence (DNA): TGTGCCAGCTCACCACATCCAGTGGGATCGAACACTGAAGCTTTCTTT.

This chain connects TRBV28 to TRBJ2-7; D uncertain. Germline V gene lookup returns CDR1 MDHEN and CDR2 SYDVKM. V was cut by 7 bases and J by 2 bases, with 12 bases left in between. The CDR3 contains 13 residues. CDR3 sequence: CASTDTSAYEQYF. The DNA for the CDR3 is TGTGCCAGCACAGACACCTCCGCCTACGAGCAGTACTTC.

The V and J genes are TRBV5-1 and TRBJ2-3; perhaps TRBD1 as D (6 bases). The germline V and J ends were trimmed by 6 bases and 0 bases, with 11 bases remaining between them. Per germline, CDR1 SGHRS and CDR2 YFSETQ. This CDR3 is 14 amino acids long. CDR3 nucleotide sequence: TGCGCCAGCAACACAGGGTCTAGCACAGATACGCAGTATTTT. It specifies CASNTGSSTDTQYF.

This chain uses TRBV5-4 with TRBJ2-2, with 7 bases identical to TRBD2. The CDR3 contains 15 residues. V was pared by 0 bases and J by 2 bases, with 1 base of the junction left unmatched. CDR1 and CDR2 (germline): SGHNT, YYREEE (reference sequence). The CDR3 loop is CASSLGLANTGELFF. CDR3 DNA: TGTGCCAGCAGCTTGGGACTAGCCAACACCGGGGAGCTGTTTTTT.

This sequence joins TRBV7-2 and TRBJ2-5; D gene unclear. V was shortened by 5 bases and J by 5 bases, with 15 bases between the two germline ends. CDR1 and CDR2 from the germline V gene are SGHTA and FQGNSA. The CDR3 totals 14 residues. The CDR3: CASSTDEVLETQYF. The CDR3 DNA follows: TGTGCCAGCAGCACGGATGAGGTATTGGAGACCCAGTACTTC.

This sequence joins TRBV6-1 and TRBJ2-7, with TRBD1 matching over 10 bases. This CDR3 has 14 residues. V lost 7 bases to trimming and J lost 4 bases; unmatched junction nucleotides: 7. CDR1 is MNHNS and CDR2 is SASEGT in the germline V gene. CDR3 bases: TGTGCCAGCACGACAGGGGGCTACACTTACGAGCAGTACTTC. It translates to CASTTGGYTYEQYF.

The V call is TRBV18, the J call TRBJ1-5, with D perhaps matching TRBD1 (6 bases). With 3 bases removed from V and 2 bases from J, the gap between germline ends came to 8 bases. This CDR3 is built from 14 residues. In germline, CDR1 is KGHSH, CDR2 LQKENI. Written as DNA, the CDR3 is TGTGCCAGCTCACCTAGACAGGGCAATCAGCCCCAGCATTTT. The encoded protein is CASSPRQGNQPQHF.

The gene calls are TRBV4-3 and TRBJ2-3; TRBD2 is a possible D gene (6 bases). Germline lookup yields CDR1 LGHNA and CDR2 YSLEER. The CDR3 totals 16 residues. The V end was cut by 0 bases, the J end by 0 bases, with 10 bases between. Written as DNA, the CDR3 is TGCGCCAGCAGCCAAGATGTAGCGGCTAGCACAGATACGCAGTATTTT. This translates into CASSQDVAASTDTQYF.

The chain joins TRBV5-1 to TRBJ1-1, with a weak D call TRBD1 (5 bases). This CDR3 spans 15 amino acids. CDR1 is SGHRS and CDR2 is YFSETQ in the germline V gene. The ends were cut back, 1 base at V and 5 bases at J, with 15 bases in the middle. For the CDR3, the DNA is TGCGCCAGCAGCTTGACCGGGCCTAAGGGGACTGAAGCTTTCTTT. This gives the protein CASSLTGPKGTEAFF.

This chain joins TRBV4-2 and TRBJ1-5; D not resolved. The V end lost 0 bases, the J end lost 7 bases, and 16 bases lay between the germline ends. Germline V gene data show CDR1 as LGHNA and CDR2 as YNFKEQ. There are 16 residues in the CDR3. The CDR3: CASSQDITIGWQPQHF. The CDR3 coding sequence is TGTGCCAGCAGCCAAGATATAACGATAGGCTGGCAGCCCCAGCATTTT.

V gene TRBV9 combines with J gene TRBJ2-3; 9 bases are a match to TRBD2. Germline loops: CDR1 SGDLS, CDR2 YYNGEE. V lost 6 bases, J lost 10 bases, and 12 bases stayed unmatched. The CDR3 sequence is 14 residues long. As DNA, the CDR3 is TGTGCCAGCACTCGGGGACTAGCCCTACAGGCGCAGTATTTT. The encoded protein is CASTRGLALQAQYF.

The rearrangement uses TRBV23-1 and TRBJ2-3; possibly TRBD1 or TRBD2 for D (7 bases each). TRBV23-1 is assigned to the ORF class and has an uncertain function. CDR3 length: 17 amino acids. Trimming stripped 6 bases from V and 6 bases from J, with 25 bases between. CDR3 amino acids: CASRSAGSRGGADTQYF. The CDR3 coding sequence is TGCGCCAGCAGAAGCGCGGGCTCCAGGGGGGGGGCCGATACGCAGTATTTT.

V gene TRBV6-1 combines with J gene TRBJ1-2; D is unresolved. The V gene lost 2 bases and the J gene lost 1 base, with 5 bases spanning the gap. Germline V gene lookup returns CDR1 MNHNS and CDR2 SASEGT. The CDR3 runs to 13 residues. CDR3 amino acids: CASSESDNYGYTF. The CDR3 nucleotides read TGTGCCAGCAGTGAATCAGATAACTATGGCTACACCTTC.

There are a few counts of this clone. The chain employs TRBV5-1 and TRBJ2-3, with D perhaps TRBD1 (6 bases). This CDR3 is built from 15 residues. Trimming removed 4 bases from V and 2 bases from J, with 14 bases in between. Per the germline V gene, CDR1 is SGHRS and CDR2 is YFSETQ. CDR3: CASSRATGATDTQYF. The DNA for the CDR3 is TGCGCCAGCAGCCGGGCGACAGGCGCCACAGATACGCAGTATTTT.

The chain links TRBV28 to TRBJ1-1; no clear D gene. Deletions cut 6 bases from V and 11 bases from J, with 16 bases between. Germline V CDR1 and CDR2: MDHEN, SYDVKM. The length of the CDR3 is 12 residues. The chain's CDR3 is CASSRTALAAFF. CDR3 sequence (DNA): TGTGCCAGCAGCCGAACGGCCTTGGCGGCTTTCTTT.

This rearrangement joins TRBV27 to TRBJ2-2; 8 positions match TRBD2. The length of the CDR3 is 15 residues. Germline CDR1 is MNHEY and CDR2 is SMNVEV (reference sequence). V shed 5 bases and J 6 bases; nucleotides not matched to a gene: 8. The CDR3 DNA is TGTGCCAGCAGTCCAGCGGGAGAGGTTTCCGGGGAGCTGTTTTTT. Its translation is CASSPAGEVSGELFF.

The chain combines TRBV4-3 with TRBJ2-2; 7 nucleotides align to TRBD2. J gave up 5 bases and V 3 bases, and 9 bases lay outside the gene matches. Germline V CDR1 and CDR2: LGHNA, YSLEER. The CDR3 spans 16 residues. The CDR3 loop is CASSHELWRGTGELFF. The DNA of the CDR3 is TGCGCCAGCAGCCATGAACTCTGGCGGGGGACCGGGGAGCTGTTTTTT.

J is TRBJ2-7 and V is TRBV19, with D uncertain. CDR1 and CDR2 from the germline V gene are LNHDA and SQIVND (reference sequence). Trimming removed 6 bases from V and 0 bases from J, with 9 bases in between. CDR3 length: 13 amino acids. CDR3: CASSTPLSYEQYF. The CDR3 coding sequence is TGTGCCAGTAGCACACCACTCTCCTACGAGCAGTACTTC.

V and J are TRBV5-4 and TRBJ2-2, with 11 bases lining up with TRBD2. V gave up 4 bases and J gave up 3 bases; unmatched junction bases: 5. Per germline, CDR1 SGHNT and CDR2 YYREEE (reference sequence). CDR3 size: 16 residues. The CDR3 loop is CASSPGLAEYTGELFF. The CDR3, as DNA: TGTGCCAGCAGCCCGGGACTAGCGGAATACACCGGGGAGCTGTTTTTT.

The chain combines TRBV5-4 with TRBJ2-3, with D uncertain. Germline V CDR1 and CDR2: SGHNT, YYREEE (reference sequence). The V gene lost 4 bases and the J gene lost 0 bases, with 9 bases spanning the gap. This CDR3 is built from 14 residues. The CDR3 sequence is CASSLGLSTDTQYF. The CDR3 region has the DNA TGTGCCAGCAGCCTCGGGCTGAGCACAGATACGCAGTATTTT.

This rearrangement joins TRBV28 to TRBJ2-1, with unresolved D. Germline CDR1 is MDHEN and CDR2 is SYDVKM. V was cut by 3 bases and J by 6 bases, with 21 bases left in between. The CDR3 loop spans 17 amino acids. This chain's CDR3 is CASSFSLGRAYINEQFF. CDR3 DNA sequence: TGTGCCAGCAGTTTCTCTCTGGGAAGGGCTTACATCAATGAGCAGTTCTTC. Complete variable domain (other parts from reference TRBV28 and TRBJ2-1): DVKVTQSSRYLVKRTGEKVFLECVQDMDHENMFWYRQDPGLGLRLIYFSYDVKMKEKGDIPEGYSVSREKKERFSLILESASTNQTSMYLCASSFSLGRAYINEQFFGPGTRLTVL.

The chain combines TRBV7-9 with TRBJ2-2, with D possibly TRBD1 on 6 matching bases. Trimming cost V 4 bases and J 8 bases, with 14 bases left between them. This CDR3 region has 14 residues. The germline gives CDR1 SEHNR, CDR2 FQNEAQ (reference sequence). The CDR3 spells CASSWGLTAGELFF. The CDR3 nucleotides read TGTGCCAGCAGCTGGGGGCTGACCGCTGGGGAGCTGTTTTTT.